Below, one T cell receptor beta chain is given with its context. What it binds is not known. The data are from a study of T-cell memory formation after mild COVID-19. About the study: TCR clusters were mostly confined to one donor each.

One entry per CDR3 protein results from TCRdb running MiXCR on the 5' RACE reads. The data contain 400,000 or so distinct CDR3 sequences, 15% to 20% of them singletons. V shed 4 bases, J shed 7 bases, and the junction held 10 bases outside the gene matches. The CDR3 runs to 16 residues. Study-wide findings and caveats: Chiefly within CM and EM were the contracting CD4+ clones; CD8+ ones were within EMRA. Some clones that responded turned up in pre-infection memory, which suggests that cross-reactive memory joined in. Clones shrinking from day 15 to 85 showed even CD4/CD8 mixes; later expanders tilted CD4+.

This chain joins TRBV12-3 or TRBV12-4 and TRBJ1-5; TRBD1 agrees at 10 bases. Sequenced: PBMCs or a T cell subset sorted from them (not recorded which). The receptor was derived from an adult woman who had mild COVID-19 (a few samples of this study predate the infection). Cell type and time point are not known. CDR3 DNA: TGTGCCAGCAGTTCCAGGGACAGGGGCTTAGGGCAGCCCCAGCATTTT. Translating gives CASSSRDRGLGQPQHF.